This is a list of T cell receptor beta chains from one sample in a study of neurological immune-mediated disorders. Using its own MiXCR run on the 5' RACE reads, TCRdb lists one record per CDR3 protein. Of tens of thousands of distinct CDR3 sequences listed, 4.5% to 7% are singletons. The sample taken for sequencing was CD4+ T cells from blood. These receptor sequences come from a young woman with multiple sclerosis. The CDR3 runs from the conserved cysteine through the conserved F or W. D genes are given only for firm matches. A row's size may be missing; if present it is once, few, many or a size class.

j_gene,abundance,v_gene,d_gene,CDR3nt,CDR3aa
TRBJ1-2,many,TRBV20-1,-,TGCAGCGCCCGAAGGACCGAGTATGGCTACACCTTC,CSARRTEYGYTF
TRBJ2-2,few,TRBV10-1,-,TGCGCCAGCAGTGATCGTGGGTCGGGGGAGCTGTTTTTT,CASSDRGSGELFF
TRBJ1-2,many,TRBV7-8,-,TGTGCCAGCAGTTTTTCCCGGGGCCCCTATGGCTACACCTTC,CASSFSRGPYGYTF
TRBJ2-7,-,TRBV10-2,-,TGCGCCAGCAGTGATCCAGCCTACGAGCAGTACTTC,CASSDPAYEQYF
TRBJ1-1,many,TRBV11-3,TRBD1,TGTGCCAGCAGCCAACAGGGGGCTACGAACACTGAAGCTTTCTTT,CASSQQGATNTEAFF
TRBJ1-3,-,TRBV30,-,TGTGCCTGGAGTGTACTAGCGAGCTCTGGAAACACCATATATTTT,CAWSVLASSGNTIYF
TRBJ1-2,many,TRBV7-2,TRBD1,TGTGCCAGCAGCTTTAGGGGACAGGGGACTAACTATGGCTACACCTTC,CASSFRGQGTNYGYTF
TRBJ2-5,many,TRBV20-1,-,TGCAGTGCCCCCCTCAGCGGACCCATATCATGGGAGACCCAGTACTTC,CSAPLSGPISWETQYF
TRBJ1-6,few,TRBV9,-,TGTGCCAGCAGCGTAGGGGATCTGGGTTCACCCCTCCACTTT,CASSVGDLGSPLHF
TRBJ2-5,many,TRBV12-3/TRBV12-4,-,TGTGCCAGCAGTACCTCAGGACGGGGCCGGAGGGAAGAGACCCAGTACTTC,CASSTSGRGRREETQYF
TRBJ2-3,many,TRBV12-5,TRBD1,TGTGCTAGTGCCCGACAGGGGGCTACAGATACGCAGTATTTT,CASARQGATDTQYF
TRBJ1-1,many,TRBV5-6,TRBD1,TGTGCCAGCAGCCCCGCAGGCCGGGACAGACTAGAAGCTTTCTTT,CASSPAGRDRLEAFF
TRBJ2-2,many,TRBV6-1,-,TGTGCCACCAACCTCGCCACGCACACCGGGGAGCTGTTTTTT,CATNLATHTGELFF
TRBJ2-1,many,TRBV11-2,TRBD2,TGTGCCAGCAGCTTGGTCGGGAGGGCCGGTGAGCAGTTCTTC,CASSLVGRAGEQFF
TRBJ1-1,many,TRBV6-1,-,TGTGCCAGCCAGCGGGGTCGGGGAGAAACTGAAGCTTTCTTT,CASQRGRGETEAFF
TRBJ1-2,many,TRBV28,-,TGTGCCAGCAGTTTTCCGGGGAGAAACTATGGCTACACCTTC,CASSFPGRNYGYTF
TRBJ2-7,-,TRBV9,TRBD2,TGTGCCAGCAGCGTTAGCGGGTGGGCCCGTGAGCCGTACTTC,CASSVSGWAREPYF
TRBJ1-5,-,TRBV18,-,TGTGCCAGCTCACGGGCGGGTGATAATCAGCCCCAGCATTTT,CASSRAGDNQPQHF
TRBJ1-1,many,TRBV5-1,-,TGCGCCAGCAGCCCGGGGGGGCCAAAGAACACTGAAGCTTTCTTT,CASSPGGPKNTEAFF
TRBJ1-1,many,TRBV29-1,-,TGCAGCGTAACAGGGCGCACTGAAGCTTTCTTT,CSVTGRTEAFF
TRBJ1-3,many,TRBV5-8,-,TGTGCCAGCAGCTTGCCAGGAGAATCATCTGGAAACACCATATATTTT,CASSLPGESSGNTIYF
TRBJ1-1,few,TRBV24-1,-,TGTGCCACCAGTGTGAGTGGGTTCGCTTTCTTT,CATSVSGFAFF
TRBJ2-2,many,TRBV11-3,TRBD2,TGTGCCAGCAGCTTGGGACTAGCGGCCACCGGGGAGCTGTTTTTT,CASSLGLAATGELFF
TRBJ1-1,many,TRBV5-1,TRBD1,TGCGCCAGCAGCTTACGACAGGGGCGCGCGTATTCTGAAGCTTTCTTT,CASSLRQGRAYSEAFF
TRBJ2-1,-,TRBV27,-,TGTGCCAGCAGTTTGCCGAGGAATGAGCAGTTCTTC,CASSLPRNEQFF
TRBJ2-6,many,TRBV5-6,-,TGTGCCAGCAGCTTGGCCCGGGGGGCCAACGTCCTGACTTTC,CASSLARGANVLTF
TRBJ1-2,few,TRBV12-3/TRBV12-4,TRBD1,TGTGCCAGCAAGAGACAGGGCGTTTTCTATGGCTACACCTTC,CASKRQGVFYGYTF
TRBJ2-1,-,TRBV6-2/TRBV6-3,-,TGTGCCAGCGGGAGTTGGGAGCAGTTCTTC,CASGSWEQFF
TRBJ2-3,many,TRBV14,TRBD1,TGTGCCAGCAGCCAAGAATACCGCACCGGGACAGGGGTCTTCGCAGATACGCAGTATTTT,CASSQEYRTGTGVFADTQYF